What follows describes a single T cell receptor beta chain. This clonotype came up many times. Which antigen it targets is not known. The sample holds no much larger clone one base away, and base qualities are not on file. These data originate in a study of response to subunit inactivated influenza vaccine (dated by TCRdb to 2016 to 2019). For the study in its entirety: To follow how T cells responded to a trivalent subunit inactivated influenza vaccine, the researchers relied on deep quantitative profiling of the T cell receptor repertoire.

General study outcomes and caveats: It was suggested by the authors that each seasonal influenza vaccination may recruit only a limited number of new T cells.

Library generation was performed with RT-PCR. Sequencing used an Illumina HiSeq 2500. The public reads were run again by TCRdb, first through fastp at Q25 and then through MiXCR, and only productive beta chains were kept. Every distinct CDR3 protein forms one entry, paired with its most common genes and DNA. This sample gives 650,000 to 850,000 distinct CDR3 sequences in total; roughly 13% of them show up just once. The ten largest clones take up roughly 6.4% of the sample. The CDR3 holds 15 amino acids from the cysteine to the phenylalanine. Only the CDR3 region is kept as DNA, spanning 45 bases read in frame from base 1. V is clipped by 8 bases and J by 3 bases, and the sequence between their germline boundaries is 17 bases long. The germline V gene specifies MDHEN as CDR1 and SYDVKM as CDR2.

This receptor was taken from a man aged 45-60 years who received an inactivated influenza vaccine. Donor details come from another sample of the same person, matched by shared clones. The rearranged chain carries TRBV28 and TRBJ1-3, with the D gene not confidently named. The sample here was PBMCs from blood, taken around 14 days before vaccination. The nucleotides read TGTGCCAGCGGCCCGGCCCTTCGCCTTGGAAACACCATATATTTT. Protein translation: CASGPALRLGNTIYF.